These 30 T cell receptor beta chains were sequenced from one sample in a study of Ad26.COV2.S vaccination and SARS-CoV-2 variants. Treatment noted: around 19 received Ad26.COV2.S at low or high dose, single or two shots; roughly five received placebo; per-sample allocation not given. Collection of samples fell on day 63 after the first vaccine or placebo injection. TCRdb's copy holds only in-frame clones and misses some; the assay was immunoSEQ multiplex PCR. The table shows about 480,000 clones, with 87% occurring only once. The sequencing here drew on peripheral blood, taken in a trial of Ad26.COV2.S vaccine versus placebo. The receptors were sampled from a person between 18 and 59 years old who received the Ad26.COV2.S COVID-19 vaccine or a placebo.

This sequence joins TRBV5-4 and TRBJ2-7; no clear D. The CDR3 runs 15 residues. The V gene's germline CDR1 is SGHNT and CDR2 YYREEE (reference sequence). The V end was cut by 4 bases, the J end by 0 bases, with 14 bases between. As DNA, the CDR3 is TGTGCCAGCAGCGGCGCTGGGCGGAGCTCCTACGAGCAGTACTTC. It specifies CASSGAGRSSYEQYF.

The CDR3: CATSQTWADNQPQHF. CDR3 nucleotide sequence: TGTGCCACCAGCCAGACCTGGGCAGATAATCAGCCCCAGCATTTT. This chain links TRBV15 with TRBJ1-5, with D unresolved. The germline V gene encodes CDR1 LNHNV and CDR2 YYDKDF (reference sequence). Trimming stripped 5 bases from V and 4 bases from J, with 15 bases between. This CDR3 spans 15 amino acids.

This clone has just one count. This chain connects TRBV19 to TRBJ2-1, with TRBD1 matching over 10 bases. The CDR3 consists of 16 residues. V gave up 7 bases and J gave up 2 bases; unmatched junction bases: 8. CDR1 and CDR2 (germline): LNHDA, SQIVND (reference sequence). This chain's CDR3 is CASTRDGTGAYNEQFF. CDR3 DNA sequence: TGTGCCAGTACGAGGGACGGGACAGGGGCCTACAATGAGCAGTTCTTC.

The chain is built from TRBV7-2 and TRBJ1-2; 7 bases agree with TRBD1. V lost 4 bases and J lost 3; bases outside the gene matches: 11. CDR3 length: 16 amino acids. Germline V gene data show CDR1 as SGHTA and CDR2 as FQGNSA. CDR3 nucleotides: TGTGCCAGCAGCTCTCAAACAGGGGCAGCGGACTATGGCTACACCTTC. As protein: CASSSQTGAADYGYTF.

This rearrangement joins TRBV19 to TRBJ2-1; the match to TRBD1 covers 10 bases. Germline CDR1 LNHDA, CDR2 SQIVND (reference sequence). With V trimmed by 7 bases and J by 7 bases, 10 bases remained unmatched. The CDR3 has 15 amino acids. CDR3 nucleotides: TGTGCCAGTACCACTTATGGGACAGGGGTAAATGAGCAGTTCTTC. Translating it yields CASTTYGTGVNEQFF.

J is TRBJ2-3 and V is TRBV5-1, with 7 bases identical to TRBD2. Germline V gene lookup returns CDR1 SGHRS and CDR2 YFSETQ. The junction had 5 bases not matched to a gene; V was cut back by 4 bases and J by 0 bases. This CDR3 has 15 residues. The CDR3 nucleotides are TGCGCCAGCAGCCCCCGAGCGGGAAGCACAGATACGCAGTATTTT. Its protein product is CASSPRAGSTDTQYF.

This clone showed up just a few times. Written as DNA, the CDR3 is TGTGCCAGCAATCCACCAGGGCGGCGCTCCGGGGAGCTGTTTTTT. Translated: CASNPPGRRSGELFF. J is TRBJ2-2 and V is TRBV6-6, with TRBD1 as a possible D gene (5 bases). The V gene's germline CDR1 is MNHNY and CDR2 SVGAGI (reference sequence). With 7 bases removed from V and 6 bases from J, the gap between germline ends came to 18 bases. The CDR3 length is 15 residues.

About this clone itself: Other DNA sequences within the sample encode an identical CDR3. The chain has TRBV19 and TRBJ2-5; a weak D match, TRBD1 (5 bases). The germline CDR1 and CDR2 sequences are LNHDA and SQIVND (reference sequence). The V end was cut by 6 bases, the J end by 4 bases, with 12 bases between. The CDR3 runs to 13 residues. CDR3 DNA sequence: TGTGCCAGTAGCTCCCTTAGGGGAGAGACCCAGTACTTC. This gives the protein CASSSLRGETQYF. Variable domain in full (rest from reference TRBV19 and TRBJ2-5): DGGITQSPKYLFRKEGQNVTLSCEQNLNHDAMYWYRQDPGQGLRLIYYSQIVNDFQKGDIAEGYSVSREKKESFPLTVTSAQKNPTAFYLCASSSLRGETQYFGPGTRLLVL.

Here the CDR3 DNA reads TGTGCCAGTAATGAATGGGGATCTGGGGCCAACGTCCTGACTTTC. Translation: CASNEWGSGANVLTF. The chain combines TRBV19 with TRBJ2-6; D unclear. The germline gives CDR1 LNHDA, CDR2 SQIVND (reference sequence). The CDR3 runs 15 residues. Trimming removed 7 bases at V and 1 base at J, with 11 bases between.

The V call is TRBV20-1, the J call TRBJ2-7; 10 bases line up with TRBD2. The CDR3 covers 14 residues. Trimming cost V 3 bases and J 6 bases; bases outside gene matches: 8. Germline CDR1 and CDR2: DFQATT and SNEGSKA (reference sequence). CDR3 DNA: TGCAGTGCTAGTGAGGCTAGCGGGAGATCCGAGCAGTACTTC. Its protein is CSASEASGRSEQYF.

This chain connects TRBV5-8 to TRBJ1-2; D gene uncertain. Germline V gene lookup returns CDR1 SGHTS and CDR2 YDEGEE. The CDR3 consists of 15 residues. The V end lost 4 bases, the J end lost 0 bases, and 13 bases lay between the germline ends. For the CDR3, the DNA is TGTGCCAGCAGCACCTTCTCAGGTTCTAACTATGGCTACACCTTC. Its translation is CASSTFSGSNYGYTF.

The rearrangement joins TRBV6-1 to TRBJ2-1; weak D call: TRBD2 (6 bases). The CDR3 spans 17 residues. V shed 1 base and J shed 13 bases, with 26 bases lying between them. Per the germline V gene, CDR1 is MNHNS and CDR2 is SASEGT. The CDR3 sequence: CASSEDPGTPGASYQFF. The CDR3 nucleotides are TGTGCCAGCAGTGAAGACCCCGGGACTCCCGGTGCTTCTTACCAGTTCTTC.

V is TRBV6-6 and J is TRBJ2-7; 8 nucleotides match TRBD1. Germline V gene data show CDR1 as MNHNY and CDR2 as SVGAGI (reference sequence). After removal of 7 bases from V and 6 bases from J, the junction contained 11 bases not matched to a gene. This CDR3 comprises 14 residues. The CDR3 coding sequence is TGTGCCAGCAAGGACAGGGTGGGGTCCGGCGAGCAGTACTTC. Protein product: CASKDRVGSGEQYF.

This clone has just a few counts. Other nucleotide sequences in the sample specify the same CDR3. J is TRBJ2-7 and V is TRBV5-1; D ambiguous. Germline V gene sequence: CDR1 SGHRS, CDR2 YFSETQ. V lost 0 bases to trimming and J lost 4 bases, with 8 bases between them. CDR3 length: 13 amino acids. Here the CDR3 reads CASSLASTYEQYF. DNA for the CDR3: TGCGCCAGCAGCTTGGCCAGCACTTACGAGCAGTACTTC.

V usage is TRBV7-8 and J usage is TRBJ2-1; no clear D. The CDR3 extends over 12 amino acids. Looked up from germline, CDR1 is SGHVS and CDR2 is FQNEAQ. V was cut by 5 bases and J by 8 bases, with 10 bases left in between. The CDR3 reads CASSPQYDEQFF. In nucleotides, the CDR3 is TGTGCCAGCAGCCCCCAGTACGATGAGCAGTTCTTC.

This chain connects TRBV28 to TRBJ2-3, with 12 nucleotides matching TRBD2. The CDR3 totals 15 residues. From germline, CDR1 is MDHEN and CDR2 SYDVKM. Germline trimming cut 5 bases from V and 4 bases from J; bases unmatched to any gene: 4. Here the CDR3 DNA reads TGTGCCAGCAGTCCTAGCGGGAGGGTCCCAGATACGCAGTATTTT. It yields the protein CASSPSGRVPDTQYF. The full variable domain, rest sourced from reference TRBV28 and TRBJ2-3, is DVKVTQSSRYLVKRTGEKVFLECVQDMDHENMFWYRQDPGLGLRLIYFSYDVKMKEKGDIPEGYSVSREKKERFSLILESASTNQTSMYLCASSPSGRVPDTQYFGPGTRLTVL.

The chain links TRBV28 to TRBJ2-2, with TRBD1 matching over 9 bases. Trimming cost V 5 bases and J 3 bases; bases outside gene matches: 7. Germline V gives CDR1 MDHEN, CDR2 SYDVKM. The CDR3 loop spans 16 amino acids. The CDR3 nucleotides read TGTGCCAGCAGTCCCTGGACAGGGGCGGACACCGGGGAGCTGTTTTTT. Its protein is CASSPWTGADTGELFF.

V and J are TRBV25-1 and TRBJ2-3; perhaps TRBD2 as D (6 bases). V lost 2 bases and J lost 7, with 13 bases in between. The CDR3 is 14 amino acids. Germline CDR1 is MGHDK and CDR2 is SYGVNS. DNA for the CDR3: TGTGCCAGCAGTGAACCCGGGACTTCCTATACGCAGTATTTT. It specifies CASSEPGTSYTQYF.

This rearrangement joins TRBV6-2 or TRBV6-3 to TRBJ2-7, with D maybe TRBD1 (5 bases). The CDR3 spans 13 residues. V lost 2 bases to trimming and J lost 3 bases, with 8 bases between them. CDR1 and CDR2 from the germline V gene are MNHEY and SVGEGT. The CDR3 loop reads CASSYSRDYEQYF. DNA for the CDR3: TGTGCCAGCAGTTACAGCAGGGACTACGAGCAGTACTTC.

CDR3 loop: CASSLAAPRRGRGGYNEQFF. The CDR3 DNA reads TGTGCCAGCAGCTTAGCGGCCCCACGTCGGGGGAGAGGCGGCTACAATGAGCAGTTCTTC. This chain links TRBV7-2 with TRBJ2-1, with D possibly matching TRBD2 (6 bases). Per germline, CDR1 SGHTA and CDR2 FQGNSA. The CDR3 length is 20 residues. The V gene lost 0 bases and the J gene lost 3 bases, with 24 bases spanning the gap.

This chain uses TRBV19 with TRBJ2-3; TRBD2 matches at 10 bases. J gave up 2 bases and V 3 bases, and 11 bases lay outside the gene matches. Per germline, CDR1 LNHDA and CDR2 SQIVND (reference sequence). The CDR3 sequence is 18 residues long. The CDR3 region is CASSIWGGAGGHTDTQYF. DNA of the CDR3: TGTGCCAGTAGTATCTGGGGCGGAGCGGGAGGGCACACAGATACGCAGTATTTT.

The V and J genes are TRBV28 and TRBJ2-3; D might be TRBD1 or TRBD2, each matching 5 bases. Germline V gives CDR1 MDHEN, CDR2 SYDVKM. The V end was cut by 6 bases, the J end by 6 bases, with 19 bases between. The CDR3 is made up of 15 amino acids. The CDR3: CASSQSGPSRDTQYF. The DNA for the CDR3 is TGTGCCAGCAGCCAATCGGGACCAAGCCGGGATACGCAGTATTTT.

This chain's CDR3 is CASRTEANYGYTF. For the CDR3, the DNA is TGCGCCAGCAGGACCGAAGCTAACTATGGCTACACCTTC. The chain carries TRBV5-1 and TRBJ1-2; D not certain. Trimming stripped 5 bases from V and 0 bases from J, with 8 bases between. Germline loops: CDR1 SGHRS, CDR2 YFSETQ. The CDR3 extends over 13 amino acids.

The chain is built from TRBV5-4 and TRBJ2-2, with no clear D. Germline V gene sequence: CDR1 SGHNT, CDR2 YYREEE (reference sequence). The CDR3 runs to 16 residues. V gave up 4 bases and J gave up 0 bases, with 13 bases separating them. DNA for the CDR3: TGTGCCAGCAGCCCTTCAGCCGGGCCGAACACCGGGGAGCTGTTTTTT. This gives the protein CASSPSAGPNTGELFF.

V and J are TRBV28 and TRBJ1-2, with D unresolved. Germline-derived CDR1 and CDR2 are MDHEN and SYDVKM. The CDR3 consists of 15 residues. V gave up 4 bases and J gave up 1 base, with 13 bases separating them. The CDR3 region is CASSSPLGFNYGYTF. CDR3 DNA: TGTGCCAGCAGTTCCCCCCTTGGGTTTAACTATGGCTACACCTTC.

The gene calls are TRBV6-2 or TRBV6-3 and TRBJ2-1; the D gene is possibly TRBD2 (5 bases). V was pared by 3 bases and J by 6 bases, with 6 bases between. CDR1 is MNHEY and CDR2 is SVGEGT in the germline V gene. The CDR3 sequence is 12 residues long. CDR3 loop: CASSYTSNEQFF. In DNA, the CDR3 is TGTGCCAGCAGTTATACTAGCAATGAGCAGTTCTTC.

The chain has TRBV2 and TRBJ2-7, with TRBD1 matching over 11 bases. V trimming: 5 bases; J trimming: 4 bases; junction bases outside the gene matches: 7. The CDR3 spans 15 residues. Germline loops: CDR1 SNHLY, CDR2 FYNNEI. The CDR3 nucleotides read TGTGCCAGCAGTCTAGGGACAGGGGGTGCGTACGAGCAGTACTTC. Encoded protein: CASSLGTGGAYEQYF.

This clone showed up just once. A read error may account for a junction end that differs from germline. As DNA, the CDR3 is TGTGCCAGCAGTGAATATCGGGCGGGAGGGGCGCGCCGTACGCCGGGCTTC. Its protein is CASSEYRAGGARRTPGF. The chain is built from TRBV6-1 and TRBJ2-7, with 9 bases that match TRBD2. The CDR3 has 17 amino acids. Germline V gene data show CDR1 as MNHNS and CDR2 as SASEGT.

The chain carries TRBV5-1 and TRBJ2-2, with D possibly TRBD2 on 5 matching bases. Germline-derived CDR1 and CDR2 are SGHRS and YFSETQ. V was shortened by 4 bases and J by 4 bases, with 11 bases between the two germline ends. The CDR3 is made up of 14 amino acids. CDR3 sequence: CASSARLTTGELFF. The CDR3 DNA reads TGCGCCAGCAGCGCACGACTAACCACCGGGGAGCTGTTTTTT.

The CDR3 DNA reads TGTGCCAGCAGCTTGGCGGGGATTAACTATGGCTACACCTTC. Its translation is CASSLAGINYGYTF. The gene calls are TRBV5-6 and TRBJ1-2, with D unresolved. V was shortened by 0 bases and J by 1 base, with 7 bases between the two germline ends. Germline V lookup: CDR1 SGHDT, CDR2 YYEEEE. The CDR3 spans 14 residues.